This entry lists 8 T cell receptor beta chains sequenced from one sample in a study of CD8+ T cells in alopecia areata. As for treatment: oral pan-JAK inhibitor, 5-10 mg twice daily. Sequencing relied on a cDNA template that was reverse transcribed from extracted RNA. Assay: immunoSEQ multiplex PCR; the TCRdb copy retains only in-frame clones and omits some. The table shows around 190,000 clones, with approximately 57% occurring only once. This specimen was CD4+ T cells sorted from blood, taken at week 24, from a patient treated with tofacitinib. The source of these receptors is a human donor with alopecia areata.

V and J are TRBV2 and TRBJ2-3; possibly TRBD2 for D (5 bases). With 5 bases removed from V and 0 bases from J, the gap between germline ends came to 12 bases. Per germline, CDR1 SNHLY and CDR2 FYNNEI. The CDR3 has 15 amino acids. DNA for the CDR3: TGTGCCAGCAGTATACCTAGCCCTAGCACAGATACGCAGTATTTT. Protein: CASSIPSPSTDTQYF.

V usage is TRBV6-1 and J usage is TRBJ2-4; possible D gene TRBD1, 6 bases. Germline V gene lookup returns CDR1 MNHNS and CDR2 SASEGT. CDR3 length: 15 amino acids. V lost 0 bases to trimming and J lost 2 bases, with 8 bases between them. The CDR3 coding sequence is TGTGCCAGCAGTGAAGCGACAGGAACCAAAAACATTCAGTACTTC. This codes for CASSEATGTKNIQYF.

The V gene is TRBV7-2, the J gene TRBJ1-2; D gene uncertain. The CDR3 sequence is 14 residues long. The V end was cut by 6 bases, the J end by 4 bases, with 15 bases between. Germline V gene lookup returns CDR1 SGHTA and CDR2 FQGNSA. CDR3 loop: CASSPLRGLYGYTF. In nucleotides, the CDR3 is TGTGCCAGCAGTCCCCTACGGGGTCTCTATGGCTACACCTTC.

In the case of this clone: At the DNA level, this CDR3 is encoded by other sequences in the same sample as well. The V call is TRBV20-1, the J call TRBJ2-5; D unclear. Germline values: CDR1 DFQATT, CDR2 SNEGSKA (reference sequence). Trimming stripped 5 bases from V and 2 bases from J, with 6 bases between. The CDR3 length is 11 residues. The CDR3 DNA is TGCAGTGCTCCCGAACAAGAGACCCAGTACTTC. It encodes CSAPEQETQYF.

This clone has only a few counts. The chain recombines TRBV9 with TRBJ1-6; D remains ambiguous. CDR3 length equals 16 residues. Trimming shortened V by 1 base and J by 5 bases, and 13 bases separated the two germline ends. In germline, CDR1 is SGDLS, CDR2 YYNGEE. The CDR3 region is CASSVFDRVNNSPLHF. CDR3 DNA sequence: TGTGCCAGCAGCGTATTTGATAGGGTTAATAATTCACCCCTCCACTTT.

This chain connects TRBV7-3 to TRBJ1-2; a weak D match, TRBD1 (6 bases). Between the trimmed V and J ends, which lost 5 bases and 6 bases, there was a span of 13 bases. The CDR3 totals 13 residues. Per germline, CDR1 SGHTA and CDR2 FQGTGA. The CDR3 DNA reads TGTGCCAGCAGCCCTACAGGGACCCATGGCTACACCTTC. It specifies CASSPTGTHGYTF.

V gene TRBV5-1 combines with J gene TRBJ2-3, with D perhaps TRBD2 (6 bases). CDR3 length: 15 amino acids. Germline V lookup: CDR1 SGHRS, CDR2 YFSETQ. The germline V and J ends were trimmed by 3 bases and 2 bases, with 13 bases remaining between them. The CDR3 loop reads CASSSAGGFTDTQYF. CDR3 sequence (DNA): TGCGCCAGCAGCTCGGCCGGGGGATTCACAGATACGCAGTATTTT.

The V gene is TRBV5-4, the J gene TRBJ2-1; TRBD1 matches 11 bases. After removal of 3 bases from V and 8 bases from J, the junction contained 13 bases not matched to a gene. Germline V gene lookup returns CDR1 SGHNT and CDR2 YYREEE (reference sequence). The CDR3 consists of 17 residues. The CDR3 region is CASSSARDRGLSDEQFF. CDR3 sequence (DNA): TGTGCCAGCAGCTCGGCCAGGGACAGGGGGTTGAGCGATGAGCAGTTCTTC.